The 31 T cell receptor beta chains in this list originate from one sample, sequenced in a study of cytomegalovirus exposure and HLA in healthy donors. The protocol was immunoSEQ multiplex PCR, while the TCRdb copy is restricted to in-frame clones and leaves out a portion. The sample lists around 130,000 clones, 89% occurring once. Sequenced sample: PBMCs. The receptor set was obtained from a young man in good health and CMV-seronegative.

The CDR3: CASSRGAPGELFF. The CDR3 bases are TGTGCCAGCAGCCGGGGGGCCCCCGGGGAGCTGTTTTTT. The chain links TRBV11-3 to TRBJ2-2, with D tentatively TRBD2 (7 bases). Germline V CDR1 and CDR2: SGHNT, YENEEA. CDR3 size: 13 residues. V lost 5 bases to trimming and J lost 6 bases, with 10 bases between them.

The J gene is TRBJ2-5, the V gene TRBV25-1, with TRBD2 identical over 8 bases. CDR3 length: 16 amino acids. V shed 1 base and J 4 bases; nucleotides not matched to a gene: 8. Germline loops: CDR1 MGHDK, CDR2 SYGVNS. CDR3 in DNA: TGTGCCAGCAGTGAATGGCAGGCTAGCGGGTCAGAGACCCAGTACTTC. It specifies CASSEWQASGSETQYF.

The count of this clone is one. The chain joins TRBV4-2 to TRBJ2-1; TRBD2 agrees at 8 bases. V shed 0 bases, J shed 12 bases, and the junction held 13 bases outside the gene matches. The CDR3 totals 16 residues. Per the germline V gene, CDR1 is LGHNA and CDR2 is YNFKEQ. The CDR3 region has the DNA TGTGCCAGCAGCCAAGAGGCGAGCGGGGGACCTCTTGGGCAGTTCTTC. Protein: CASSQEASGGPLGQFF.

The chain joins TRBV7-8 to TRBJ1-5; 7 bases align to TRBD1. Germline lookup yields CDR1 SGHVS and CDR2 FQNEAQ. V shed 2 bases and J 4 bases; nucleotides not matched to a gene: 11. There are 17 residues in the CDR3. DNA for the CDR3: TGTGCCAGCAGCTTATCCCTCCTCACGGGACAGAATCAGCCCCAGCATTTT. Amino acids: CASSLSLLTGQNQPQHF.

CDR3 nucleotides: TGTGCCAGCAGTGAAGGGGGAGGGGTGGATACGCAGTATTTT. Encoded protein: CASSEGGGVDTQYF. The chain recombines TRBV2 with TRBJ2-3, with 7 bases matching TRBD2. This CDR3 is built from 14 residues. V was pared by 1 base and J by 6 bases, with 4 bases of the junction left unmatched. CDR1 is SNHLY, CDR2 FYNNEI, per germline.

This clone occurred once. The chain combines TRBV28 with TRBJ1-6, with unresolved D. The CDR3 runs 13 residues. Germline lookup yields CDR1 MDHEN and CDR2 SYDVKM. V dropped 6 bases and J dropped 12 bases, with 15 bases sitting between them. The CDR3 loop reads CASSLLDGRPLHF. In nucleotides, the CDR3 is TGTGCCAGCAGCTTACTGGACGGGAGACCCCTCCACTTT. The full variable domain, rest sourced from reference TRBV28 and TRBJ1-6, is DVKVTQSSRYLVKRTGEKVFLECVQDMDHENMFWYRQDPGLGLRLIYFSYDVKMKEKGDIPEGYSVSREKKERFSLILESASTNQTSMYLCASSLLDGRPLHFGNGTRLTVT.

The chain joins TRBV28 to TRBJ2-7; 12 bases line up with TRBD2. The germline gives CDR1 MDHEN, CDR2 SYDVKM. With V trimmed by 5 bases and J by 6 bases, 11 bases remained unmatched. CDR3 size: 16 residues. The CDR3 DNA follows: TGTGCCAGCAGTACACCAAAATCTAGCGGGGGGGTCGAGCAGTACTTC. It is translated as CASSTPKSSGGVEQYF.

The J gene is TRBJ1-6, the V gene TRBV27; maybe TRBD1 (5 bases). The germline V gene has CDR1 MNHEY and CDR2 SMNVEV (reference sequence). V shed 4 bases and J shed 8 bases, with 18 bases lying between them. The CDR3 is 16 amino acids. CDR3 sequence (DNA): TGTGCCAGCAGTTCGCCCAGCAGGGAAGGGGATTCACCCCTCCACTTT. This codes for CASSSPSREGDSPLHF.

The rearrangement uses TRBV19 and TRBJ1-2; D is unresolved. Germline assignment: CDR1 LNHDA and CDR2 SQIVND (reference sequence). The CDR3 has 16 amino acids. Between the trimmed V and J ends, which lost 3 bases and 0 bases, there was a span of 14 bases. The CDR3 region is CASSIAPGLANYGYTF. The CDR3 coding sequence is TGTGCCAGTAGTATCGCCCCGGGATTAGCTAACTATGGCTACACCTTC.

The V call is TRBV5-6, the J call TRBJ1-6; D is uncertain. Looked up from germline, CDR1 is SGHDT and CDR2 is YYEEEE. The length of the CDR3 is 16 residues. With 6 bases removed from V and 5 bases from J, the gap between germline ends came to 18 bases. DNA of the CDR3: TGTGCCAGCAATACCGGAGGTCAGCTTCATAATTCACCCCTCCACTTT. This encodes CASNTGGQLHNSPLHF.

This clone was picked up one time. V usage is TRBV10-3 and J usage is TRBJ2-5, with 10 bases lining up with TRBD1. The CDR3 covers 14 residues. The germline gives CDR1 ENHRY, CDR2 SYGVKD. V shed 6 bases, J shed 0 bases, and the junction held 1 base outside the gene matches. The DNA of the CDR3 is TGTGCCATCAGGGACAGGGGGAACCAAGAGACCCAGTACTTC. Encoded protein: CAIRDRGNQETQYF.

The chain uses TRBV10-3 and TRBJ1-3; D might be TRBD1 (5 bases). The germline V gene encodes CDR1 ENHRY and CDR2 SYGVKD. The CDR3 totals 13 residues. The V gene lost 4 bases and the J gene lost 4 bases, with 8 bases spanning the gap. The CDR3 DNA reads TGTGCCATCAGTGGGACATTAGGAAACACCATATATTTT. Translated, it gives CAISGTLGNTIYF.

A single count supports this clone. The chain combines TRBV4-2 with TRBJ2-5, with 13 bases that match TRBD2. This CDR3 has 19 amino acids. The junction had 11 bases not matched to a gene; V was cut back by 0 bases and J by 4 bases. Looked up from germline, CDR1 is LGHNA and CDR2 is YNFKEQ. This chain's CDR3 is CASSQESLPGLAGRETQYF. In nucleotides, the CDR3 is TGTGCCAGCAGCCAAGAGAGCTTACCGGGACTAGCGGGGCGAGAGACCCAGTACTTC.

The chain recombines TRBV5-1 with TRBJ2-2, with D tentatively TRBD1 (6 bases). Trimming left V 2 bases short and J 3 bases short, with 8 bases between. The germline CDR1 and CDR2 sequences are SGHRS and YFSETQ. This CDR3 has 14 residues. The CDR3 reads CASSLGQHTGELFF. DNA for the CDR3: TGCGCCAGCAGCTTAGGACAGCACACCGGGGAGCTGTTTTTT.

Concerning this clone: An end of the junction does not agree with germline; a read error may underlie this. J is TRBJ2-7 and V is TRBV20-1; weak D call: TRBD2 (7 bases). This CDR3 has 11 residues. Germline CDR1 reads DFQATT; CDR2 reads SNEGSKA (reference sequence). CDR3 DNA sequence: TGCAGTGCTAAATGGGGGGGCTGGACGCACTTC. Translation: CSAKWGGWTHF.

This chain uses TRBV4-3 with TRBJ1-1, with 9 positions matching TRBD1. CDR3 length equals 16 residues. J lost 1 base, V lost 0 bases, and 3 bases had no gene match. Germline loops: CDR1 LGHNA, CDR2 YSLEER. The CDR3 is CASSQEPQGANTEAFF. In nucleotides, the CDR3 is TGCGCCAGCAGCCAAGAGCCACAGGGGGCGAACACTGAAGCTTTCTTT.

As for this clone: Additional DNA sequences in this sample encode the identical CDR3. The CDR3 nucleotides are TGTGCCAGTCAGGGTACCTACGAGCAGTACTTC. This translates into CASQGTYEQYF. This chain connects TRBV28 to TRBJ2-7, with D perhaps TRBD1 (5 bases). The germline gives CDR1 MDHEN, CDR2 SYDVKM. V lost 9 bases and J lost 2, with 8 bases in between. This CDR3 contains 11 residues.

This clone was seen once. This CDR3 reads CASSLDGSGGMAFF. In DNA, the CDR3 is TGTGCCAGCAGCTTAGATGGGTCGGGGGGCATGGCTTTCTTT. The chain links TRBV11-2 to TRBJ1-1; perhaps TRBD1 as D (6 bases). Germline CDR1 reads SGHAT; CDR2 reads FQNNGV. The CDR3 loop spans 14 amino acids. V was cut by 0 bases and J by 11 bases, with 16 bases left in between.

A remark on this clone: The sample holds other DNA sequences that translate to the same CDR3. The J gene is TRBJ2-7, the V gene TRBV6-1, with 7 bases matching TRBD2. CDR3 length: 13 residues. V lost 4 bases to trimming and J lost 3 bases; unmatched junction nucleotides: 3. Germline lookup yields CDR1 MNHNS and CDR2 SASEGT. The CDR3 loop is CASSAGGGYEQYF. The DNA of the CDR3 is TGTGCCAGCAGTGCTGGGGGGGGCTACGAGCAGTACTTC.

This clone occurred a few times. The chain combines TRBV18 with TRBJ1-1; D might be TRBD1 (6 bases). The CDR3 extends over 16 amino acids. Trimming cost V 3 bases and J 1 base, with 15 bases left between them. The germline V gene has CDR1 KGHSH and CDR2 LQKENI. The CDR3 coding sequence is TGTGCCAGCTCACCCACCTGGGAGGGGGGGAACACTGAAGCTTTCTTT. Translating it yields CASSPTWEGGNTEAFF.

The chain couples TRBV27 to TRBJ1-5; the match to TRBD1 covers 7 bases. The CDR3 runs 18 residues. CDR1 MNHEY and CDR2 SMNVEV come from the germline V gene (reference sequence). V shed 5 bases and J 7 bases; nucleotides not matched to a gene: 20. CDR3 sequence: CASSRTGARGGARQPQHF. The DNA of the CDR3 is TGTGCCAGCAGTCGAACAGGGGCCCGCGGGGGGGCCCGACAGCCCCAGCATTTT.

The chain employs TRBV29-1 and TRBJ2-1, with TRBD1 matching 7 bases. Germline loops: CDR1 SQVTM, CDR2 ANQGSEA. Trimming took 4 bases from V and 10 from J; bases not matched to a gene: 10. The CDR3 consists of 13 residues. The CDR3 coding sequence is TGCAGCGTTGTCCACCAGACAGGGAACGAGCAGTTCTTC. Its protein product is CSVVHQTGNEQFF.

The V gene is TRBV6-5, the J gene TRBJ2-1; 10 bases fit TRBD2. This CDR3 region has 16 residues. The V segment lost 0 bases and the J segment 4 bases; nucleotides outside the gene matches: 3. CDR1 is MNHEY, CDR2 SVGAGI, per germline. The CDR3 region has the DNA TGTGCCAGCAGTTACTCGCAGCGGGGGGGTTACAATGAGCAGTTCTTC. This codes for CASSYSQRGGYNEQFF.

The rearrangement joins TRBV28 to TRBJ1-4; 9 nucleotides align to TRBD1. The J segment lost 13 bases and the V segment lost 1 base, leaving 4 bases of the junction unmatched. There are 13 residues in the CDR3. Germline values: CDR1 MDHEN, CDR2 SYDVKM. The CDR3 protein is CASSLSDRGVLFF. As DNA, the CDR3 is TGTGCCAGCAGTTTATCGGACAGGGGTGTACTGTTTTTT.

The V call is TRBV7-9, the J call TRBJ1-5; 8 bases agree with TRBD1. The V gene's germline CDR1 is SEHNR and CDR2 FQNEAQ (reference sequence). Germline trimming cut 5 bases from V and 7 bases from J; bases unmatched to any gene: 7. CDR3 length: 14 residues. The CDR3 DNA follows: TGTGCCAGCAGCCCGGACAGGGTTTTACAGCCCCAGCATTTT. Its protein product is CASSPDRVLQPQHF.

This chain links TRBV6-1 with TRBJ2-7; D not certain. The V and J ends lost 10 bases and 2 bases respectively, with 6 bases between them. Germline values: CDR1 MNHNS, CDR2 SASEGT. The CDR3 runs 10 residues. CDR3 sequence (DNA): TGTGCCAATAGAACCTACGAGCAGTACTTC. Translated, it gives CANRTYEQYF.

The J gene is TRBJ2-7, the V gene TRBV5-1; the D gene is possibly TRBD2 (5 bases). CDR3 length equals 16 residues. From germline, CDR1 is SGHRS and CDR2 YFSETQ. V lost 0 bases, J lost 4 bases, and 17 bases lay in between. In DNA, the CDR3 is TGCGCCAGCAGCTTGGGCGGGTCCCCTCGGGGATACGAGCAGTACTTC. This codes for CASSLGGSPRGYEQYF.

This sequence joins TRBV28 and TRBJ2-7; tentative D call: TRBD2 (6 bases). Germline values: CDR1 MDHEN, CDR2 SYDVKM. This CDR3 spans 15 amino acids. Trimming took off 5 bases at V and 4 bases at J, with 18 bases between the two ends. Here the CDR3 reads CASSLPGLQIYEQYF. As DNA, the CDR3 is TGTGCCAGCAGTCTCCCGGGACTCCAAATTTACGAGCAGTACTTC.

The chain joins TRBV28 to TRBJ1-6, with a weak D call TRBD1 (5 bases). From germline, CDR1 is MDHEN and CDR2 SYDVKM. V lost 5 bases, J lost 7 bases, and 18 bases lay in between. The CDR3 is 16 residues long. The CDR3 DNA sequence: TGTGCCAGCAGTCCGCCTGCACAGGCGATCAATTCACCCCTCCACTTT. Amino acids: CASSPPAQAINSPLHF.

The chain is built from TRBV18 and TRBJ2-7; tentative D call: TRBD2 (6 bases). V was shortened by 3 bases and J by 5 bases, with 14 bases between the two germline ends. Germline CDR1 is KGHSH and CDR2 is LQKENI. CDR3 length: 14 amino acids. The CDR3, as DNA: TGTGCCAGCTCACCGGGGATGACGGGGGACGAGCAGTACTTC. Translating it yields CASSPGMTGDEQYF.

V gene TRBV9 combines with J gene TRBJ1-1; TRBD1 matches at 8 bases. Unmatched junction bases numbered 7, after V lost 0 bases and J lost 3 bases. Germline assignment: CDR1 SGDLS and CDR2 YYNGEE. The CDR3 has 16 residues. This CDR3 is CASSVEGRGLDTEAFF. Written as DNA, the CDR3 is TGTGCCAGCAGCGTAGAGGGCAGGGGGCTGGACACTGAAGCTTTCTTT.